This record covers a single T cell receptor beta chain. Its antigen remains unidentified. The sample is drawn from a study of cytomegalovirus exposure and HLA in healthy donors. Whole-study results and caveats: Per a later analysis, HLA-associated TCR beta chains showed more clonal expansion than other, equally common TCR beta chains. For most TCR beta V segments, an earlier analysis put the productive rate at about 90% or about 30% of the time.

Donors were nominally healthy when sampled, though unrecorded immune exposures were likely. Use of 60 Vbeta and 13 Jbeta primers characterized the PCR. Generated by immunoSEQ multiplex PCR, the TCRdb table keeps only in-frame clones and is missing some. This table holds 150,000 to 200,000 clones, 65% to 80% found once. The CDR3 runs to 15 residues. Germline V lookup: CDR1 KGHSH, CDR2 LQKENI. With 1 base removed from V and 5 bases from J, the gap between germline ends came to 14 bases. The J gene is TRBJ1-1, the V gene TRBV18; TRBD1 might be the D (5 bases). Sequenced: PBMCs. This receptor was taken from a woman in her 50s in good health and CMV-seropositive. The CDR3 is CASSPLDSPATEAFF. The CDR3 nucleotides are TGTGCCAGCTCACCACTAGACAGCCCAGCGACTGAAGCTTTCTTT.